This T cell receptor (beta chain) comes out of a study of T cell changes during pregnancy in multiple sclerosis. TCRdb's copy holds only in-frame clones and misses some; the assay was immunoSEQ multiplex PCR. This table has some 81,000 clones, about 89% appearing once. V lost 7 bases and J 1 base, leaving 11 bases between the germline ends. CDR3 length: 15 residues. Per the germline V gene, CDR1 is LNHNV and CDR2 is YYDKDF (reference sequence). The material was peripheral blood, obtained before pregnancy. The V gene is TRBV15, the J gene TRBJ2-6, with D unresolved. The receptor was isolated from a female donor with multiple sclerosis, enrolled in a pregnancy study. This CDR3 is CATTPIVSGANVLTF. The DNA for the CDR3 is TGTGCCACCACCCCAATAGTGTCTGGGGCCAACGTCCTGACTTTC.